These T cell receptor beta chains were read from a single sample in a study of metastatic and nonmetastatic thyroid tumors. TCRdb re-called clones from the PCR reads using MiXCR. The data contain roughly 58,000 clones, approximately 4.1% of them singletons. Sequenced input: blood. These receptors came from a female donor with papillary thyroid cancer or a benign thyroid nodule (not recorded which). Some clones in this sample may be carry-over from other donors' samples. CDR3s include the opening cysteine and the closing phenylalanine or tryptophan. Each record gives: clone size, J gene, V gene, D gene, CDR3 DNA, CDR3 protein. The D gene is left open where the match is weak. Size values are once, few and many counts, or a class for expanded clones, and some rows have none.

>many|TRBJ2-1|TRBV10-2|-
TGCGCCAGCAGTAGTTCAATGTCCTACAATGAGCAGTTCTTC
CASSSSMSYNEQFF
>-|TRBJ2-2|TRBV19|-
TGTGCCAGTAGTCCTAGTAACACCGCGGAGCTGTTTTTT
CASSPSNTAELFF
>-|TRBJ2-3|TRBV5-1|-
TGCGCCAGCAGCCCCGTCAGGGGGGATATCACAGATACGCAGTATTTT
CASSPVRGDITDTQYF
>-|TRBJ2-3|TRBV28|-
TGTGCCAGCAAGGGCGGAAGAGGGTCAGATACGCAGTATTTT
CASKGGRGSDTQYF
>many|TRBJ2-1|TRBV3-1|TRBD1
TGTGCCAGCAGCTCAGGGACAGGGCAGCAGTTCTTC
CASSSGTGQQFF
>few|TRBJ2-1|TRBV5-1|TRBD2
TGCGCCAGCAGCTGGGCTACTAGCGGGAGGGCGGGTAGTGAGCAGTTCTTC
CASSWATSGRAGSEQFF
>few|TRBJ1-2|TRBV6-2/TRBV6-3|TRBD1
TGTGCCAGCAGTTACAGGGGGCTAGGCTACACCTTC
CASSYRGLGYTF
>many|TRBJ1-5|TRBV24-1|-
TGTGCCACCGGGCAGAGAGCTCCTGGACAGCCCCAGCATTTT
CATGQRAPGQPQHF
>few|TRBJ2-6|TRBV20-1|TRBD1
TGCAGTGCTAGAAAGGGGACAGGGGGCGCTGGTGCCAACGTCCTGACTTTC
CSARKGTGGAGANVLTF
>-|TRBJ2-1|TRBV9|-
TGTGCCAGCTGTAACAATGAGCAGTTCTTC
CASCNNEQFF
>-|TRBJ1-2|TRBV12-3/TRBV12-4|TRBD1
TGTGCCAGTGTCAGGGGGAGCTATGGCTACACGTTC
CASVRGSYGYTF
>many|TRBJ2-3|TRBV20-1|-
TGCAGTGCTCCACTACGTGGTAATACGCAGTATTTT
CSAPLRGNTQYF
>many|TRBJ1-1|TRBV27|-
TGTGCCAGCAGTTTCGCAGGGGCCAACACTGAAGCTTTCTTT
CASSFAGANTEAFF
>many|TRBJ2-1|TRBV5-1|TRBD2
TGCGCCAGCAGCTTGCTGCGAGCGGGAGACCACAATGAGCAGTTCTTC
CASSLLRAGDHNEQFF
>many|TRBJ2-1|TRBV20-1|TRBD1
TGCAGTGTTAGACAGGGGGATGAGCAGTTCTTC
CSVRQGDEQFF
>-|TRBJ2-1|TRBV2|-
TGTGCCAGCAGTGGTCTTAGCTGTATAAATGAGCAGTTCTTC
CASSGLSCINEQFF
>many|TRBJ2-5|TRBV18|-
TGTGCCAGCTCATCACAGGGAAGCGAGACCCAGTACTTC
CASSSQGSETQYF
>many|TRBJ2-1|TRBV3-1|TRBD2
TGTGCCAGCAGAACTACTAGCGGGAGCTACAATGAGCAGTTCTTC
CASRTTSGSYNEQFF
>many|TRBJ1-4|TRBV2|-
TGTGCCAGCACACCTTATACCTCAACTAATGAAAAACTGTTTTTT
CASTPYTSTNEKLFF
>many|TRBJ2-3|TRBV20-1|-
TGCAGTGCTAGTGGAGGAGGTGGAGGTACGCAGTATTTT
CSASGGGGGTQYF
>many|TRBJ1-4|TRBV6-1|-
TGTGCCAGCAATCTAGACAGTTATAATGAAAAACTGTTTTTT
CASNLDSYNEKLFF
>few|TRBJ1-1|TRBV29-1|-
TGCAGCGTCCGGGACGGCATGAACACTGAAGCTTTCTTT
CSVRDGMNTEAFF
>many|TRBJ2-1|TRBV20-1|-
TGCAGTGCTAGTGGCGACTACAATGAGCAGTTCTTC
CSASGDYNEQFF
>few|TRBJ2-5|TRBV28|TRBD1
TGTGCCAGCAGTTCTACAGGGGAATCGTGTACCCAGTACTTC
CASSSTGESCTQYF
>-|TRBJ1-2|TRBV11-2|-
TGTGCCAGCAGCTTATCGAGGGGACTTGGCTACACCTTC
CASSLSRGLGYTF